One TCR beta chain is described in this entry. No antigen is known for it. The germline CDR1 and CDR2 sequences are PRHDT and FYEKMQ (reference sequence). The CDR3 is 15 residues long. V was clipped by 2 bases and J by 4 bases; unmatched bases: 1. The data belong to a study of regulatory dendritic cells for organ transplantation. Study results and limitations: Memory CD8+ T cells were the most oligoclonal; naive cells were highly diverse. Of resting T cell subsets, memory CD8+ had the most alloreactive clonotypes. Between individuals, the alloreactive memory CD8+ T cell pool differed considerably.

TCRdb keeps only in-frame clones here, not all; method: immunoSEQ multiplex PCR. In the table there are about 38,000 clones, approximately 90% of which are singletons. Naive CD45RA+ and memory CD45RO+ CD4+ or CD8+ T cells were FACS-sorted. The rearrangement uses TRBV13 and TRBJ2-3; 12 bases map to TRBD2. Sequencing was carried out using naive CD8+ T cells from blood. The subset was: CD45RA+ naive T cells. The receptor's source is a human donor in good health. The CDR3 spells CASSLRLAGADTQYF. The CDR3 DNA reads TGTGCCAGCAGCTTAAGACTAGCGGGAGCAGATACGCAGTATTTT.